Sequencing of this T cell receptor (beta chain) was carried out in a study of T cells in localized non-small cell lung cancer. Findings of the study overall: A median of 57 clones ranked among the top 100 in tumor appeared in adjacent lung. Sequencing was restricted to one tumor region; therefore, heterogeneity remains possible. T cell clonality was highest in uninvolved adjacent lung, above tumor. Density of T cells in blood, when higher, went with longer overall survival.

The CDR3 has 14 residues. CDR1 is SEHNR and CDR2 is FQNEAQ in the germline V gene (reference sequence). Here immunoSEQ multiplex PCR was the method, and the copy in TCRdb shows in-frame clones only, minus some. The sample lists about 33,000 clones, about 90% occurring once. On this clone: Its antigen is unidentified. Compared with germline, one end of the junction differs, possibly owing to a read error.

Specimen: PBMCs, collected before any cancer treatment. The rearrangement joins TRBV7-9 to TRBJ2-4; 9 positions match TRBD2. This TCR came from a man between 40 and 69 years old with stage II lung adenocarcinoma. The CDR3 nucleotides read TGTGCCAGCAGTCGCGGGAGGGCCACAAACATTCAGTACTTC. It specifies CASSRGRATNIQYF.